This T cell receptor (beta chain) was sequenced for a study of T-cell memory formation after mild COVID-19. CDR1 is MNHEY, CDR2 SVGAGI, per germline. This CDR3 spans 16 amino acids. V dropped 0 bases and J dropped 0 bases, with 8 bases sitting between them. TCR alpha and TCR beta cDNA libraries with sample barcodes and UMIs came from 5'RACE using constant-segment primers. TCRdb analysed the 5' RACE reads with MiXCR anew, one entry per CDR3 protein. Of 250,000 to 350,000 distinct CDR3 sequences in the sample, about 16% were seen once. Material: PBMCs or a T cell subset sorted from them (not recorded which). The receptor was isolated from a man between 18 and 35 years old who had mild COVID-19 (a few samples of this study predate the infection). Cell type and time point are not known. The chain employs TRBV6-5 and TRBJ2-2, with a tentative D call TRBD2 (5 bases). The CDR3 DNA reads TGTGCCAGCAGTTACTCGGGGAGAGCGAACACCGGGGAGCTGTTTTTT. Translated, it gives CASSYSGRANTGELFF.